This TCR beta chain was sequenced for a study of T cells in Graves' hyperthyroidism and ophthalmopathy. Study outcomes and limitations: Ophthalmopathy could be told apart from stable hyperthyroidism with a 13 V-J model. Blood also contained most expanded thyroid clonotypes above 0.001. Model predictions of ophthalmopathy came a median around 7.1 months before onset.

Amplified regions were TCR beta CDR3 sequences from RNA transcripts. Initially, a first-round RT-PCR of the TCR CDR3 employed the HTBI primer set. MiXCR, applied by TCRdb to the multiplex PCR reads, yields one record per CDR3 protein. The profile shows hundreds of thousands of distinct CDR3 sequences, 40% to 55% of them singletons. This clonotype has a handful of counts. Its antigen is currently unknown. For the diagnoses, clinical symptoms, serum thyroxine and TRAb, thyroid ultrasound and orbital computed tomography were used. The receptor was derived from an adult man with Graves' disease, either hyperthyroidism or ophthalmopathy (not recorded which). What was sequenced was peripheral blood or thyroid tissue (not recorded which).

The CDR3: CASSSTTRNTEAFF. In nucleotides, the CDR3 is TGTGCCAGCAGTTCGACAACAAGAAACACTGAAGCTTTCTTT. This chain links TRBV12-3 or TRBV12-4 with TRBJ1-1; D not certain. Trimming shortened V by 4 bases and J by 2 bases, and 11 bases separated the two germline ends. The CDR3 runs 14 residues.